This is a list of T cell receptor beta chains from one sample in a study of T cells in Graves' hyperthyroidism and ophthalmopathy. TCRdb analysed the multiplex PCR reads with MiXCR anew, one entry per CDR3 protein. The sample has 300,000 to 400,000 distinct CDR3 sequences, roughly 14% seen once; the top ten hold around a fifth. Sequenced material: blood. These receptors all come from a woman in her 30s with Graves' ophthalmopathy. CDR3s include the opening cysteine and the closing phenylalanine or tryptophan. A D gene is named only where the DNA matches it firmly. The size entry is marked missing in some rows and otherwise reads once, few, many or a size class.

clone_size | j_call | v_call | cdr3_length | d_call | cdr3_nt | cdr3_aa
many | TRBJ2-1 | TRBV7-9 | 11 | - | TGTGCCAGCAGCTTGGACGCTGAGCAGTTCTTC | CASSLDAEQFF
many | TRBJ1-5 | TRBV28 | 19 | TRBD1 | TGTGCCAGCACTATACCTACGGGGACAGGGGGAGATAGCAATCAGCCCCAGCATTTT | CASTIPTGTGGDSNQPQHF
many | TRBJ2-7 | TRBV20-1 | 13 | - | TGCAGTGCTAGAGAGCTCATAGGCTACGAGCAGTACTTC | CSARELIGYEQYF
- | TRBJ2-5 | TRBV9 | 15 | TRBD2 | TGTGCCAGCAGCGGGCGGGGGGGCAGCCAAGAGACCCAGTACTTC | CASSGRGGSQETQYF
many | TRBJ2-7 | TRBV2 | 12 | - | TGTGCCAGCGCCCTAGTAGGGCACGAGCAGTACTTC | CASALVGHEQYF
many | TRBJ1-2 | TRBV10-3 | 13 | - | TGTGCCATCAGTGAGAGTGCTGGCTATGGCTACACCTTC | CAISESAGYGYTF
many | TRBJ2-2 | TRBV3-1 | 15 | - | TGTGCCAGCAGCCGCGGCCTGCAGAACACCGGGGAGCTGTTTTTT | CASSRGLQNTGELFF
many | TRBJ2-2 | TRBV6-5 | 15 | TRBD1 | TGTGCCAGCAGTTACCGGGACAGGGGTGCGGGGGAGCTGTTTTTT | CASSYRDRGAGELFF
few | TRBJ2-2 | TRBV14 | 13 | - | TGTGCCAGCAGCCCAACCCGAGGCGGGGAGCTGTTTTTT | CASSPTRGGELFF
many | TRBJ2-7 | TRBV7-8 | 12 | - | TGTGCCAGCAGCCCTGGGGGTCCCGAGCAGTACTTC | CASSPGGPEQYF
- | TRBJ1-4 | TRBV6-1 | 13 | TRBD1 | TGTGCCAGCACCTTACGACAGGGTGAAAAACTGTTTTTT | CASTLRQGEKLFF
many | TRBJ2-3 | TRBV20-1 | 16 | TRBD2 | TGCAGTGCGGAATCGACTAGCGGGGGGCCAACAGATACGCAGTATTTT | CSAESTSGGPTDTQYF
- | TRBJ2-7 | TRBV19 | 13 | - | TGTGCCAGTAGTTCCGGGCTGTACTACGAGCAGTACTTC | CASSSGLYYEQYF
many | TRBJ1-6 | TRBV18 | 17 | - | TGTGCCAGCTCACCACCAACGGTCAGCTCCTATAATTCACCCCTCCACTTT | CASSPPTVSSYNSPLHF
- | TRBJ2-3 | TRBV15 | 24 | - | TGTGCCACCAGCAGAGACGGACAGGGGATTGAGGTTGGCGGGGGGGCCAGCTACACAGGTACGCAGTATTTT | CATSRDGQGIEVGGGASYTGTQYF
many | TRBJ1-1 | TRBV18 | 14 | - | TGTGCCAGCTCACCACCGCTACGTGGCACTGAAGCTTTCTTT | CASSPPLRGTEAFF
many | TRBJ2-1 | TRBV10-3 | 15 | - | TGTGCCATCAGTGAGAGGGGGGGACTGAGCAATGAGCAGTTCTTC | CAISERGGLSNEQFF
many | TRBJ2-7 | TRBV6-1 | 17 | TRBD1 | TGTGCCAGCAGTGAGCGTTTGTTGAGGGACAGGTCCTACGAGCAGTACTTC | CASSERLLRDRSYEQYF
few | TRBJ2-6 | TRBV10-3 | 13 | - | TGTGCCATACAGGACTCTGGGGCCAACGTCCTGACTTTC | CAIQDSGANVLTF
- | TRBJ2-4 | TRBV6-5 | 17 | TRBD2 | TGTGCCAGCAGTTACTTACTTAGCGGGGGGGCCAAAAACATTCAGTACTTC | CASSYLLSGGAKNIQYF
many | TRBJ2-1 | TRBV2 | 13 | - | TGTGCCAGCAGCAACCAACCCCGGGGTGAGCAGTTCTTC | CASSNQPRGEQFF
- | TRBJ1-5 | TRBV4-2 | 19 | - | TGTGCCAGCAGCCAAGATAGGCAGGCCTCCGTGGTTAGCAATCAGCCCCAGCATTTT | CASSQDRQASVVSNQPQHF
many | TRBJ2-3 | TRBV18 | 14 | - | TGTGCCAGCTCACCCAGCTATAGCACAGATACGCAGTATTTT | CASSPSYSTDTQYF
many | TRBJ1-5 | TRBV30 | 13 | - | TGTGCCTGGAGTGTAGTGACAGCTCAGCCCCAGCATTTT | CAWSVVTAQPQHF
many | TRBJ1-1 | TRBV7-8 | 16 | - | TGTGCCAGCAGCTTAGTAGGGGGGAGATGGGACACTGAAGCTTTCTTT | CASSLVGGRWDTEAFF
- | TRBJ2-3 | TRBV29-1 | 13 | - | TGCAGCGTTGGTGGGGCCCACACAGATACGCAGTATTTT | CSVGGAHTDTQYF
few | TRBJ2-1 | TRBV24-1 | 16 | TRBD2 | TGTGCCACCAGTGGTAGCGGGGAGCCCCTGCTCAATGAGCAGTTCTTC | CATSGSGEPLLNEQFF
many | TRBJ2-1 | TRBV27 | 15 | TRBD2 | TGTGCCAGCAGTTCCCGGACTAGCGGCATCAATGAGCAGTTCTTC | CASSSRTSGINEQFF
many | TRBJ1-2 | TRBV5-8 | 17 | TRBD1 | TGTGCCAGCAGCTTGGGGACAGGGGGCAGTCATTACTATGGCTACACCTTC | CASSLGTGGSHYYGYTF
few | TRBJ2-7 | TRBV6-6 | 16 | TRBD1 | TGTGCCAGCAGTTACCATCAGGGACAGGGGACCTACGAGCAGTACTTC | CASSYHQGQGTYEQYF
- | TRBJ2-1 | TRBV2 | 14 | TRBD1 | TGTGCCAGCAGTGCTAGGACAGGGAACAATGAGCAGTTCTTC | CASSARTGNNEQFF
- | TRBJ2-6 | TRBV9 | 19 | - | TGTGCCAGCAGCGACGGATTGGCAGGGGTGCCCTCTGGGGCCAACGTCCTGACTTTC | CASSDGLAGVPSGANVLTF
many | TRBJ2-1 | TRBV11-2 | 17 | TRBD1 | TGTGCCAGCAGCCCAGGTGCAGGGGGCGCTTCTTACAATGAGCAGTTCTTC | CASSPGAGGASYNEQFF
- | TRBJ1-3 | TRBV12-3/TRBV12-4 | 15 | - | TGTGCCACCCGACGAAGGGGGTTTTCTGGAAACACCATATATTTT | CATRRRGFSGNTIYF
many | TRBJ1-6 | TRBV4-1 | 16 | - | TGCGCCAGCAGCCAAGATATTACTCCGGGAGGTTCACCCCTCCACTTT | CASSQDITPGGSPLHF
many | TRBJ1-2 | TRBV12-3/TRBV12-4 | 16 | TRBD1 | TGTGCCAGCAGCCTAGTTCCAGGACAGGGGAACTATGGCTACACCTTC | CASSLVPGQGNYGYTF
many | TRBJ1-5 | TRBV28 | 13 | TRBD1 | TGTGCCAGCAGACAGACAGGGAATCAGCCCCAGCATTTT | CASRQTGNQPQHF
many | TRBJ2-3 | TRBV18 | 15 | TRBD2 | TGTGCCAGCTCGCCACAGCGGGGTAACACAGATACGCAGTATTTT | CASSPQRGNTDTQYF
- | TRBJ2-1 | TRBV5-1 | 15 | TRBD2 | TGCGCCAGCAGCCCCGAGCGGGGGCTCTACAATGAGCAGTTCTTC | CASSPERGLYNEQFF
many | TRBJ1-2 | TRBV28 | 15 | TRBD1 | TGTGCCAGCAGTTCCCCTATGGGACAGGGATATGGCTACACCTTC | CASSSPMGQGYGYTF
- | TRBJ2-3 | TRBV5-1 | 16 | TRBD2 | TGCGCCAGCAGGGTCCTAGCGGGGGCTTCCACAGATACGCAGTATTTT | CASRVLAGASTDTQYF
many | TRBJ2-3 | TRBV11-2 | 18 | - | TGTGCCAGCAGCCGAACATTCACGCTCCCGACTAGTGGATATACGCAGTATTTT | CASSRTFTLPTSGYTQYF
many | TRBJ2-6 | TRBV5-1 | 16 | - | TGCGCCAGCAGCTTATGGGGGGCCTCTGGGGCCAACGTCCTGACTTTC | CASSLWGASGANVLTF
many | TRBJ2-7 | TRBV3-1 | 14 | TRBD1 | TGTGCCAGCAGCCCACGGGACAGGGTCTACGAGCAGTACTTC | CASSPRDRVYEQYF
many | TRBJ1-5 | TRBV2 | 15 | - | TGTGCCAGCAGTGTAGAGGGGTCTCAGAATCAGCCCCAGCATTTT | CASSVEGSQNQPQHF
many | TRBJ1-2 | TRBV7-2 | 13 | - | TGTGCCAGCAGCTTAGCACTAGGCTATGGCTACACCTTC | CASSLALGYGYTF
many | TRBJ1-3 | TRBV6-1 | 12 | - | TGTGCCAGCAGCAAAGGGGGAAACACCATATATTTT | CASSKGGNTIYF
many | TRBJ2-3 | TRBV20-1 | 14 | - | TGCAGTGCTGGGACACCGGGGGACACAGATACGCAGTATTTT | CSAGTPGDTDTQYF
many | TRBJ1-5 | TRBV20-1 | 17 | TRBD1 | TGCAGTGCTAGCACCTTTGAACAGGGGGATCATGATCAGCCCCAGCATTTT | CSASTFEQGDHDQPQHF
many | TRBJ2-5 | TRBV2 | 14 | - | TGTGCCACCCACCGGGACCAGCCTAAAGAGACCCAGTACTTC | CATHRDQPKETQYF
many | TRBJ1-4 | TRBV19 | 14 | - | TGTGCCAGTAGTACCCCCGGGACCGCAGAAAAACTGTTTTTT | CASSTPGTAEKLFF
- | TRBJ2-3 | TRBV15 | 17 | - | TGTGCCACCAGCAGCCCTATTCGGGGAGGCCTGGGAGATACGCAGTATTTT | CATSSPIRGGLGDTQYF
many | TRBJ1-2 | TRBV7-2 | 15 | TRBD1 | TGTGCCAGCAGCTTAGAGTGGACAGGGCTTCATGGCTACACCTTC | CASSLEWTGLHGYTF
few | TRBJ1-3 | TRBV25-1 | 17 | TRBD1 | TGTGCCAGCAGTGAAGTTCCTGGGACAGGGTCTGGAAACACCATATATTTT | CASSEVPGTGSGNTIYF